A selection of T cell receptor beta chains follows, all from one sample in a study of tumor-infiltrating lymphocytes in primary liver carcinoma. One entry per CDR3 protein, called by TCRdb with MiXCR from the multiplex PCR reads. In the table there are some 38,000 distinct CDR3 sequences, roughly four fifths of which are singletons. The source material was liver tumor tissue from sampling region 4. These receptor sequences come from a man aged 35 to 55 with primary liver carcinoma and hepatitis B virus infection. The CDR3 runs from the conserved cysteine through the conserved F or W. D genes are given only for firm matches. Size values are once, few and many counts, or a class for expanded clones, and some rows have none.

V: TRBV4-3; J: TRBJ2-2; size: many; D: NA; CDR3: CASSQDRAVGELFF; DNA: TGCGCCAGCAGCCAAGATAGGGCTGTCGGGGAGCTGTTTTTT
V: TRBV11-2; J: TRBJ2-1; size: large; D: TRBD2; CDR3: CASSFSGPLDNEQFF; DNA: TGTGCCAGCAGCTTTAGCGGGCCACTCGACAATGAGCAGTTCTTC
V: TRBV6-2/TRBV6-3; J: TRBJ1-1; size: NA; D: NA; CDR3: CASTQGTEAFF; DNA: TGTGCCAGCACCCAAGGCACTGAAGCTTTCTTT
V: TRBV29-1; J: TRBJ2-7; size: NA; D: NA; CDR3: CSAAQGSSLGEQYF; DNA: TGCAGCGCCGCACAGGGATCCTCCTTGGGGGAGCAATATTTC
V: TRBV7-9; J: TRBJ2-7; size: many; D: TRBD1; CDR3: CASSTGQGSNEQYF; DNA: TGTGCCAGCAGCACCGGACAGGGTTCGAACGAGCAGTACTTC
V: TRBV7-8; J: TRBJ2-7; size: NA; D: NA; CDR3: CASSLASASSYEQYF; DNA: TGTGCCAGCAGCCTAGCGAGCGCCAGCTCCTACGAGCAGTACTTC
V: TRBV6-6; J: TRBJ1-2; size: NA; D: NA; CDR3: CASNSDDETGYGYIF; DNA: TGTGCCAGCAATTCCGACGACGAGACAGGCTATGGCTACATCTTC
V: TRBV28; J: TRBJ1-2; size: NA; D: TRBD1; CDR3: CASRFSRQGYGYTF; DNA: TGTGCCAGCAGGTTCTCGCGACAGGGCTATGGCTACACCTTC
V: TRBV6-5; J: TRBJ1-4; size: NA; D: NA; CDR3: CASRNGGATNEKLYF; DNA: TGTGCCAGCAGAAACGGTGGGGCAACTAATGAAAAATTGTATTTT
V: TRBV15; J: TRBJ2-5; size: NA; D: NA; CDR3: CATISDGGGLQETQYF; DNA: TGTGCCACCATCAGTGATGGCGGAGGACTCCAAGAGACCCAGTACTTC
V: TRBV12-3/TRBV12-4; J: TRBJ1-2; size: NA; D: NA; CDR3: CASSFKPNMAGYTF; DNA: TGTGCCAGCAGTTTTAAACCCAACATGGCTGGCTACACCTTC
V: TRBV6-6; J: TRBJ1-1; size: large; D: TRBD1; CDR3: CASSGTGVRTEAFF; DNA: TGTGCCAGCAGTGGGACAGGGGTAAGGACTGAAGCTTTCTTT
V: TRBV4-2; J: TRBJ2-7; size: NA; D: NA; CDR3: CANSQDKGSGYEQYF; DNA: TGTGCCAACAGCCAAGATAAGGGGAGCGGATACGAACAGTACTTC
V: TRBV11-1; J: TRBJ1-2; size: NA; D: NA; CDR3: CVSSRDRRANYGYTF; DNA: TGTGTCAGCAGCCGCGACAGGAGGGCGAACTATGGCTACACATTC
V: TRBV7-8; J: TRBJ2-7; size: once; D: TRBD2; CDR3: CACSPRTSGSMSSYEQYF; DNA: TGTGCGTGCAGCCCTCGGACTAGCGGGAGTATGAGCTCCTACGAGCAGTACTTC
V: TRBV9; J: TRBJ2-1; size: many; D: TRBD2; CDR3: CASSSRTSGTRNEQFF; DNA: TGTGCCAGCAGCTCCCGGACTAGCGGGACAAGAAATGAGCAGTTCTTC
V: TRBV6-2/TRBV6-3; J: TRBJ2-7; size: NA; D: NA; CDR3: CASSNEVPYKQYF; DNA: TGCGCCAGCAGTAACGAGGTACCCTACAAGCAGTACTTC